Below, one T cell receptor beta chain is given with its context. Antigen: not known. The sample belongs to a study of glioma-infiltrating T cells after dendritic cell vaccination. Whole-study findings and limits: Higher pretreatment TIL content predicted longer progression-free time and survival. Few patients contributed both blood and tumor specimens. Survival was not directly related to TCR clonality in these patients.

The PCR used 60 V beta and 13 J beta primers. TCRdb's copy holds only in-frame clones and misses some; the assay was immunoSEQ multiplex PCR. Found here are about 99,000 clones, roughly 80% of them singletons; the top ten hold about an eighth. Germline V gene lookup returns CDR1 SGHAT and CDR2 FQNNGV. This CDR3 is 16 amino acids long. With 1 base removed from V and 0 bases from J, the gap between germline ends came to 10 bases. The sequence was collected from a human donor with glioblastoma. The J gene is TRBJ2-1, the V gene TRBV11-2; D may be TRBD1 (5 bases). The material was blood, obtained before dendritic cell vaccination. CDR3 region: CASSLGQFSSYNEQFF. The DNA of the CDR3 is TGTGCCAGCAGCTTAGGACAGTTTTCCTCCTACAATGAGCAGTTCTTC.